The 25 T cell receptor beta chains below were found in one sample sequenced in a study of Tregs in tolerant kidney transplant recipients. Mixed chimerism was transient after nonmyeloablative marrow transplants from related graft donors. The table came from immunoSEQ multiplex PCR; TCRdb's copy has only in-frame clones and leaves some out. Across thousands of clones, the top ten clones capture around 5.7% of the sample. The sample consisted of CD4+ T cells from blood (PBMCs), taken 6 months after the transplant. These receptors were taken from a human patient who received a combined kidney and bone marrow transplant. The T cells may come from the graft donor.

This clone is medium-sized by frequency. The read comes to an end 3 residues before the CDR3 does, leaving the germline J gene to fill in the end. The V and J genes are TRBV9 and TRBJ2-3, with D tentatively TRBD2 (5 bases). V was cut by 4 bases and J by 3 bases, with 15 bases left in between. CDR1 and CDR2 (germline): SGDLS, YYNGEE. CDR3 length: 15 residues. The part of the CDR3 DNA that was read is TGTGCCAGCAGCATCCACTTACTAGAAACAGATACG. This sequence encodes CASSIHLLETDT. The full CDR3 protein is CASSIHLLETDTQYF.

This clone is deemed medium-sized by its frequency. The read is 3 residues too short to cover the CDR3 end, so that end is filled in from the germline J gene. The chain combines TRBV7-3 with TRBJ2-3, with TRBD2 matching 7 bases. The CDR3 loop spans 13 amino acids. V shed 5 bases and J 6 bases; nucleotides not matched to a gene: 5. CDR1 is SGHTA, CDR2 FQGTGA, per germline. The CDR3 here is CASSPSGQDTQYF. Partial CDR3 DNA: TGTGCCAGCAGCCCTAGCGGTCAGGATACG. Variable domain in full (rest from reference TRBV7-3 and TRBJ2-3): GAGVSQTPSNKVTEKGKYVELRCDPISGHTALYWYRQSLGQGPEFLIYFQGTGAADDSGLPNDRFFAVRPEGSVSTLKIQRTERGDSAVYLCASSPSGQDTQYFGPGTRLTVL.

As regards this clone: The read terminates 3 residues ahead of where the CDR3 ends, so the germline J gene completes it. The chain has TRBV19 and TRBJ1-5; 7 positions agree with TRBD1. The CDR3 extends over 14 amino acids. J lost 4 bases, V lost 2 bases, and 2 bases had no gene match. Germline assignment: CDR1 LNHDA and CDR2 SQIVND (reference sequence). The CDR3 sequence is CASSIQGVNQPQHF. Partial CDR3 DNA: TGTGCCAGTAGTATACAGGGGGTTAATCAGCCC. The variable domain in full, completed from reference TRBV19 and TRBJ1-5, reads DGGITQSPKYLFRKEGQNVTLSCEQNLNHDAMYWYRQDPGQGLRLIYYSQIVNDFQKGDIAEGYSVSREKKESFPLTVTSAQKNPTAFYLCASSIQGVNQPQHFGDGTRLSIL.

On this clone itself: Coverage ceases 3 residues before the CDR3 finishes, and the germline J gene fills in the end. V usage is TRBV20-1 and J usage is TRBJ2-1; 10 nucleotides agree with TRBD2. Trimming cost V 3 bases and J 3 bases; bases outside gene matches: 5. CDR3 length: 15 residues. CDR1 is DFQATT, CDR2 SNEGSKA, per germline (reference sequence). The part of the CDR3 DNA that was read is TGCAGTGCTAGCCCTAGCGGGAGTGTCTACAATGAG. As protein: CSASPSGSVYNE. The whole CDR3 region reads CSASPSGSVYNEQFF.

Regarding this clone: The CDR3 end falls 3 residues outside the read, so it is completed with the germline J gene. The chain joins TRBV5-1 to TRBJ2-1, with 9 nucleotides matching TRBD2. The CDR3 length is 15 residues. CDR1 and CDR2 from the germline V gene are SGHRS and YFSETQ. Trimming took 1 base from V and 2 from J; bases not matched to a gene: 1. Incomplete CDR3 DNA: TGCGCCAGCAGCTTGACTAGCGGGCCCTACAATGAG. Translation gives CASSLTSGPYNE. In full, the CDR3 is CASSLTSGPYNEQFF.

By frequency, this clone is medium-sized. The observed sequence ends 3 residues before the CDR3 terminus, with the missing tail filled in from the germline J gene. The chain joins TRBV5-1 to TRBJ2-1, with D possibly being TRBD2 (6 bases). The CDR3 is 13 amino acids. Trimming pared 7 bases from V and 7 bases from J, leaving 15 bases between. Germline lookup yields CDR1 SGHRS and CDR2 YFSETQ. CDR3 bases read: TGCGCCAGCGCTCCAACTAGCTTTAATGAG. It is translated as CASAPTSFNE. The CDR3 in full is CASAPTSFNEQFF.

Remarks on this clone: The read halts 3 residues ahead of the CDR3 end, with the missing end drawn from the germline J gene. The chain has TRBV13 and TRBJ2-1; 10 nucleotides agree with TRBD2. There are 15 residues in the CDR3. From germline, CDR1 is PRHDT and CDR2 FYEKMQ (reference sequence). V gave up 8 bases and J gave up 9 bases; unmatched junction bases: 13. The CDR3: CASSARGSGRLEQFF. The covered CDR3 bases are TGTGCCAGCTCGGCTCGGGGTAGCGGGAGGCTTGAG.

As regards this clone: The read ends 3 residues before the CDR3 terminus; that terminus is restored from the germline J gene. The V call is TRBV5-1, the J call TRBJ2-1; 7 bases are a match to TRBD2. V dropped 3 bases and J dropped 9; count of bases not matched to a gene: 6. Germline lookup yields CDR1 SGHRS and CDR2 YFSETQ. This CDR3 contains 13 residues. The sequenced part of the CDR3 DNA is TGCGCCAGCAGCTGGGGACCGGGGGGTGAG. This translates into CASSWGPGGE. The full CDR3 reads CASSWGPGGEQFF.

A word on this clone: Read sequence stops 3 residues before the CDR3 end, and the germline J gene provides the missing end. This chain uses TRBV18 with TRBJ2-4; TRBD1 is a possible D gene (6 bases). Germline-derived CDR1 and CDR2 are KGHSH and LQKENI. This CDR3 is 15 amino acids long. V gave up 3 bases and J gave up 8 bases, with 17 bases separating them. The CDR3 here is CASSPRQEGLYIQYF. CDR3 DNA (partial): TGTGCCAGCTCACCTCGACAGGAAGGGCTATACATT.

By frequency, this clone is medium-sized. The CDR3 end lies 3 residues beyond the end of the read and is filled in from the germline J gene. The rearrangement links TRBV6-2 or TRBV6-3 to TRBJ1-5; TRBD1 is a possible D gene (6 bases). Looked up from germline, CDR1 is MNHEY and CDR2 is SVGEGT. The CDR3 runs to 14 residues. The V end was cut by 7 bases, the J end by 4 bases, with 14 bases between. The CDR3 bases that were read are TGTGCCAGCAAAACAGGGTCAGCAAATCAGCCC. Translated: CASKTGSANQP. The complete CDR3 reads CASKTGSANQPQHF.

A note on this clone: Read coverage stops 3 residues before the CDR3 terminus; the germline J gene supplies the remainder. This sequence joins TRBV29-1 and TRBJ2-5; D is possibly TRBD2 (6 bases). Germline CDR1 SQVTM, CDR2 ANQGSEA. Trimming took 7 bases from V and 1 from J, leaving 16 bases between them. The CDR3 totals 14 residues. The CDR3 bases that were read are TGCAGCGCTGGGGGGTGGGAGGTCCAAGAGACC. It codes for CSAGGWEVQET. The full-length CDR3 reads as CSAGGWEVQETQYF. Supplemented by reference TRBV29-1 and TRBJ2-5, the full variable domain reads SAVISQKPSRDICQRGTSLTIQCQVDSQVTMMFWYRQQPGQSLTLIATANQGSEATYESGFVIDKFPISRPNLTFSTLTVSNMSPEDSSIYLCSAGGWEVQETQYFGPGTRLLVL.

Worth noting for this clone: The sequence runs out 3 residues before the end of the CDR3; the remainder is reconstructed from the germline J gene. The chain is built from TRBV7-6 and TRBJ1-6; TRBD1 agrees at 9 bases. J gave up 5 bases and V 1 base, and 0 bases lay outside the gene matches. CDR3 length equals 15 residues. Germline V lookup: CDR1 SGHVS, CDR2 FNYEAQ. The sequenced CDR3 bases are TGTGCCAGCAGCTTAGGGACAGGGGATAATTCACCC. Amino acids: CASSLGTGDNSP. The whole CDR3 is CASSLGTGDNSPLHF.

By frequency, this clone registers medium-sized. The observed sequence ends 3 residues before the CDR3 terminus, with the missing tail filled in from the germline J gene. This rearrangement joins TRBV7-2 to TRBJ2-7; 8 bases agree with TRBD1. CDR1 and CDR2 (germline): SGHTA, FQGNSA. Unmatched junction bases numbered 6, after V lost 3 bases and J lost 2 bases. CDR3 size: 15 residues. CDR3 DNA, as far as it was read: TGTGCCAGCAGCTTGGGACAGGCGTTGACCTACGAG. Its translation: CASSLGQALTYE. The complete CDR3 sequence is CASSLGQALTYEQYF.

Worth noting for this clone: Read data end 3 residues before the CDR3 end; the end is taken from the germline J gene. The rearrangement links TRBV24-1 to TRBJ2-2; D unclear. Germline CDR1 reads KGHDR; CDR2 reads SFDVKD. V dropped 0 bases and J dropped 4 bases, with 8 bases sitting between them. The CDR3 totals 15 residues. The part of the CDR3 DNA that was read is TGTGCCACCAGTGATTTGCCGAAGGGCACCGGGGAG. Its translation: CATSDLPKGTGE. The CDR3 as a whole reads CATSDLPKGTGELFF.

This clone is deemed medium-sized (0.01 to 0.1%) by its frequency. The read gets to within 3 residues of the CDR3 end, and the germline J gene fills in the rest. This sequence joins TRBV5-1 and TRBJ1-4; D uncertain. The CDR3 covers 14 residues. The V and J ends lost 0 bases and 0 bases respectively, with 3 bases between them. CDR1 and CDR2 (germline): SGHRS, YFSETQ. The CDR3 bases that were read are TGCGCCAGCAGCTTGGAGGCAACTAATGAAAAA. Amino acid sequence: CASSLEATNEK. The whole CDR3 reads CASSLEATNEKLFF.

Concerning this clone itself: The observed sequence ends 3 residues before the CDR3 terminus, with the missing tail filled in from the germline J gene. The chain has TRBV28 and TRBJ1-2; the match to TRBD1 covers 11 bases. This CDR3 has 17 residues. V dropped 3 bases and J dropped 0; count of bases not matched to a gene: 6. From germline, CDR1 is MDHEN and CDR2 SYDVKM. The CDR3 region is CASSFMDRGRTNYGYTF. CDR3 DNA (partial): TGTGCCAGCAGTTTCATGGACAGGGGGCGTACTAACTATGGC.

In regard to this clone: The read stops 3 residues short of the end of the CDR3; the missing end is completed from the germline J gene. J is TRBJ1-3 and V is TRBV11-2; TRBD1 matches 7 bases. Trimming took 5 bases from V and 4 from J; bases not matched to a gene: 8. Germline V gene sequence: CDR1 SGHAT, CDR2 FQNNGV. The CDR3 contains 15 residues. CDR3 sequence reads: CASSVDRVYGNTIYF. The CDR3 DNA, read in part, is TGTGCCAGCAGCGTCGACAGGGTATACGGAAACACC. Based on the CDR3 plus reference TRBV11-2 and TRBJ1-3, the full variable domain is EAGVAQSPRYKIIEKRQSVAFWCNPISGHATLYWYQQILGQGPKLLIQFQNNGVVDDSQLPKDRFSAERLKGVDSTLKIQPAKLEDSAVYLCASSVDRVYGNTIYFGEGSWLTVV.

To note about this clone: The sequenced fragment ends 3 residues before the CDR3 boundary, so the rest is inferred from the germline J gene. This chain joins TRBV20-1 and TRBJ2-5; D uncertain. V was clipped by 5 bases and J by 3 bases, with 19 bases between them. Germline CDR1 reads DFQATT; CDR2 reads SNEGSKA (reference sequence). The CDR3 extends over 15 amino acids. CDR3 bases read: TGCAGTGCTCCCCTTGGCGTGGGCTGGAAAGAGACC. This gives the protein CSAPLGVGWKET. The whole CDR3 sequence reads CSAPLGVGWKETQYF.

In regard to this clone: The read gets to within 3 residues of the CDR3 end, and the germline J gene fills in the rest. J is TRBJ1-4 and V is TRBV14; D may be TRBD1 (6 bases). The CDR3 consists of 15 residues. Per the germline V gene, CDR1 is SGHDN and CDR2 is FVKESK. CDR3 sequence reads: CASSQVAGVSMGLFF. The DNA read from the CDR3 is TGTGCCAGCAGCCAAGTGGCAGGGGTGTCGATGGGA.

Remarks on this clone: The read terminates 3 residues ahead of where the CDR3 ends, so the germline J gene completes it. The genes are TRBV12-3 or TRBV12-4 and TRBJ1-5; a possible D gene is TRBD1 (6 bases). The CDR3 is made up of 14 amino acids. V was cut by 6 bases and J by 3 bases, with 12 bases left in between. The CDR3 here is CASRLQGPNQPQHF. The CDR3 bases that were read are TGTGCCAGCAGGCTACAGGGACCCAATCAGCCC.

With respect to this clone: The CDR3 end is not reached by the read, which stops 3 residues before it; the germline J gene fills it in. This sequence joins TRBV10-3 and TRBJ1-5; possible D gene TRBD1, 5 bases. Per the germline V gene, CDR1 is ENHRY and CDR2 is SYGVKD. The CDR3 has 18 residues. Between the trimmed V and J ends, which lost 3 bases and 1 base, there was a span of 19 bases. CDR3 residues: CAISEREVLGLSNQPQHF. CDR3 bases read: TGTGCCATCAGTGAAAGGGAAGTCTTGGGGCTGAGCAATCAGCCC.

Points on this clone: The CDR3 end lies 3 residues beyond the end of the read and is filled in from the germline J gene. This chain uses TRBV5-1 with TRBJ2-7, with D possibly being TRBD2 (6 bases). Germline V CDR1 and CDR2: SGHRS, YFSETQ. V was trimmed by 0 bases and J by 0 bases, leaving 19 bases between them. The CDR3 consists of 18 residues. The part of the CDR3 DNA that was read is TGCGCCAGCAGCTTGGGCTTTTCCGGGACTCAGAGCTCCTACGAG. Protein sequence: CASSLGFSGTQSSYE. The whole CDR3 is CASSLGFSGTQSSYEQYF.

Of note for this clone: The sequence runs out 3 residues before the end of the CDR3; the remainder is reconstructed from the germline J gene. This chain connects TRBV29-1 to TRBJ1-6, with D uncertain. This CDR3 contains 13 residues. The germline gives CDR1 SQVTM, CDR2 ANQGSEA. V gave up 6 bases and J gave up 2 bases, with 8 bases separating them. The part of the CDR3 DNA that was read is TGCAGCGTCAGGAGCACCTATAATTCACCC. It translates to CSVRSTYNSP. The CDR3 as a whole reads CSVRSTYNSPLHF.

In terms of frequency, this clone is medium-sized (0.01 to 0.1%). The sequenced fragment ends 3 residues before the CDR3 boundary, so the rest is inferred from the germline J gene. The rearrangement uses TRBV6-2 or TRBV6-3 and TRBJ1-5, with no clear D. The V gene lost 0 bases and the J gene lost 0 bases, with 12 bases spanning the gap. In germline, CDR1 is MNHEY, CDR2 SVGEGT. The CDR3 is 17 amino acids. The CDR3 sequence: CASSYSIISDSNQPQHF. The DNA read from the CDR3 is TGTGCCAGCAGTTACTCGATAATTAGTGATAGCAATCAGCCC.

Worth noting for this clone: The read terminates 3 residues before the CDR3 end, so the remaining end is supplied by the germline J gene. The chain links TRBV20-1 to TRBJ2-5; TRBD2 matches at 13 bases. The trim removed 1 base at V and 1 base at J, leaving 3 bases unmatched. CDR1 is DFQATT, CDR2 SNEGSKA, per germline (reference sequence). The CDR3 length is 16 residues. Incomplete CDR3 DNA: TGCAGTGCTAGAGTACTAGCGGGAGGGAGCCAAGAGACC. Protein product: CSARVLAGGSQET. The full-length CDR3 reads as CSARVLAGGSQETQYF.